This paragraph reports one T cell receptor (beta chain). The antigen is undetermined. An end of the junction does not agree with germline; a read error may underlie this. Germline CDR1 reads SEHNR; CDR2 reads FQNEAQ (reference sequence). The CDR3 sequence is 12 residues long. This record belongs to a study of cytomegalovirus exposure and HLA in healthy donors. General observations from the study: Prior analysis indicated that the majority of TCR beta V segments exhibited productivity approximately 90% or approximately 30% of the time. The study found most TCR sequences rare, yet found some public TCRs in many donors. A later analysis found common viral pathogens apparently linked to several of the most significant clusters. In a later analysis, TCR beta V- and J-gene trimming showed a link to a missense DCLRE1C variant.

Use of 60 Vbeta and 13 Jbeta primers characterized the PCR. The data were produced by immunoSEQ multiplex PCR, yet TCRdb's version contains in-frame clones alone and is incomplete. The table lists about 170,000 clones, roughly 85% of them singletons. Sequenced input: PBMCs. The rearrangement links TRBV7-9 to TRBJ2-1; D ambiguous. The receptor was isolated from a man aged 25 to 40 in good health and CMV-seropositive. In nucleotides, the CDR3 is TGTTCCAGCAGCTTAGTCGGGTACGAGCAGTTCTTC. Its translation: CSSSLVGYEQFF.